This T cell receptor beta chain was captured in a study of blood T cell repertoires in COVID-19. Assay: immunoSEQ multiplex PCR; the TCRdb copy retains only in-frame clones and omits some. In the table there are some 250,000 clones, approximately 86% of which are singletons. Sequencing input: peripheral blood. The sequence was collected from a woman between 65 and 79 years old with active or convalescent COVID-19.

Here the CDR3 reads CASSWGLPDTQYF. For the CDR3, the DNA is TGTGCCAGCAGTTGGGGACTACCAGATACGCAGTATTTT. The genes are TRBV6-5 and TRBJ2-3; 7 bases are shared with TRBD2. The CDR3 is made up of 13 amino acids. In germline, CDR1 is MNHEY, CDR2 SVGAGI. After removal of 4 bases from V and 4 bases from J, the junction contained 2 bases not matched to a gene.